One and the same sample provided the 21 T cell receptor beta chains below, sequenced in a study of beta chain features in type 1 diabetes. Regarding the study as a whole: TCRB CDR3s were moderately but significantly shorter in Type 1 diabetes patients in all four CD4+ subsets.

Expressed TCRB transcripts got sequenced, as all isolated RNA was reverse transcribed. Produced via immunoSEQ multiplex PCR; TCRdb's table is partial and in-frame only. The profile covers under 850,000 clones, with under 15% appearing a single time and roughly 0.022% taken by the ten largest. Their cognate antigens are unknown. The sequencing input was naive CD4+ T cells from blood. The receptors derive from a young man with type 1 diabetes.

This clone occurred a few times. The CDR3 DNA follows: TGTGCCAGCAGCTTAGCAGGGTTTCAAGAGACCCAGTACTTC. Protein: CASSLAGFQETQYF. The genes are TRBV11-3 and TRBJ2-5, with D possibly TRBD1 on 5 matching bases. The V end was cut by 1 base, the J end by 2 bases, with 8 bases between. CDR1 is SGHNT and CDR2 is YENEEA in the germline V gene. CDR3 length: 14 residues.

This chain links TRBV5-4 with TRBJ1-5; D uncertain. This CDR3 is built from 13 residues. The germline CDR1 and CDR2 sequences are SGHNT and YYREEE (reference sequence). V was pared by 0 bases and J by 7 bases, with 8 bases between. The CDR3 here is CASSLGQDQPQHF. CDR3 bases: TGTGCCAGCAGCTTGGGGCAGGACCAGCCCCAGCATTTT.

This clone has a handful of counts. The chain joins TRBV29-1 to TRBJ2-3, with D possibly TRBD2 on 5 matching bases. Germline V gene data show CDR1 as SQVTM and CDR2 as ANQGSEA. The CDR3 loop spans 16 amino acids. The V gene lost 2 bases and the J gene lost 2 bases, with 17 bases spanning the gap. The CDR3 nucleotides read TGCAGCGTTGAATTGTTTAGGGAGAGGACCACAGATACGCAGTATTTT. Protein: CSVELFRERTTDTQYF.

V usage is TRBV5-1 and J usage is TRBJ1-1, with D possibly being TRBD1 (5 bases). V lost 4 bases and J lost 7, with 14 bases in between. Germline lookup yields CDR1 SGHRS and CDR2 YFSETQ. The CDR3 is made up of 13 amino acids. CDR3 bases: TGCGCCAGCAGCCCCAGGGACCGGTTTGAAGCTTTCTTT. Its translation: CASSPRDRFEAFF.

The CDR3 region is CASSQDGMGLVRETQYF. In nucleotides, the CDR3 is TGCGCCAGCAGCCAAGATGGAATGGGACTAGTACGTGAGACCCAGTACTTC. V is TRBV4-1 and J is TRBJ2-5, with 8 positions matching TRBD2. Germline V gene lookup returns CDR1 MGHRA and CDR2 YSYEKL. The CDR3 runs to 17 residues. V lost 0 bases, J lost 5 bases, and 11 bases stayed unmatched.

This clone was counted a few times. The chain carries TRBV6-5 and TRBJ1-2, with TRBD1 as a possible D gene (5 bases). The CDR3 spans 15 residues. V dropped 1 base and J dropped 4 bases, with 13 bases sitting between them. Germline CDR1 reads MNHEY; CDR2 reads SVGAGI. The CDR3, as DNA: TGTGCCAGCAGTTACTGGGCGGGGGAGCTCTATGGCTACACCTTC. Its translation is CASSYWAGELYGYTF.

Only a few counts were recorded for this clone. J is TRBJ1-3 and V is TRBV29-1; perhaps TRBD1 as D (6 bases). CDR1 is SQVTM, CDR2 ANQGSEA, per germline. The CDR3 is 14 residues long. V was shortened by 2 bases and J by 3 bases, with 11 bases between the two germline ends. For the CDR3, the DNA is TGCAGCGTTGAATACCGGGGGCGTGGAAACACCATATATTTT. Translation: CSVEYRGRGNTIYF.

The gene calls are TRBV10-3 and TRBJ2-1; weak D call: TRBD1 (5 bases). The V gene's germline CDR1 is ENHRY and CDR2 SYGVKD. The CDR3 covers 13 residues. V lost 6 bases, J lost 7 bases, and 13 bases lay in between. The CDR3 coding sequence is TGTGCCATCAGGAATGGGGCTAGGAATGAGCAGTTCTTC. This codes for CAIRNGARNEQFF.

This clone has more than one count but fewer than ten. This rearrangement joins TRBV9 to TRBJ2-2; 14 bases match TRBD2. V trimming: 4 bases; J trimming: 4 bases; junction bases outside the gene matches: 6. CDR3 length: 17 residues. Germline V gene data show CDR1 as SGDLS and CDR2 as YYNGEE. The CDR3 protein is CASSPWTSGGTTGELFF. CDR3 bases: TGTGCCAGCAGCCCTTGGACTAGCGGGGGGACCACCGGGGAGCTGTTTTTT.

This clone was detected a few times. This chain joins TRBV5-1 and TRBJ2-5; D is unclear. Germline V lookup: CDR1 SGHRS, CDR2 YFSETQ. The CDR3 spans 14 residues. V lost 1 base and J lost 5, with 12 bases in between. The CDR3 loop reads CASSLSPERETQYF. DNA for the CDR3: TGCGCCAGCAGCTTGAGTCCAGAACGGGAGACCCAGTACTTC.

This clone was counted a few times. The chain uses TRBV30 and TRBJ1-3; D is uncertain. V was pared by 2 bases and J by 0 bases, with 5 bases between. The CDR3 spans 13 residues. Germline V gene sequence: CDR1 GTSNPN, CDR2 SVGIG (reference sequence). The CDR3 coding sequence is TGTGCCTGGAGTTTGTTCTCTGGAAACACCATATATTTT. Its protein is CAWSLFSGNTIYF. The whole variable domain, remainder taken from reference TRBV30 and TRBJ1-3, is SQTIHQWPATLVQPVGSPLSLECTVEGTSNPNLYWYRQAAGRGLQLLFYSVGIGQISSEVPQNLSASRPQDRQFILSSKKLLLSDSGFYLCAWSLFSGNTIYFGEGSWLTVV.

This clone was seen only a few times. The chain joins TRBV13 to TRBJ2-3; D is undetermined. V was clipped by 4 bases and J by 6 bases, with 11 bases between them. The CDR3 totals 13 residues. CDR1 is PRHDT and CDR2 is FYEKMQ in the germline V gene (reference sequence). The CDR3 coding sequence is TGTGCCAGCAGCTCCAAGGCTGGGGATACGCAGTATTTT. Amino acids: CASSSKAGDTQYF.

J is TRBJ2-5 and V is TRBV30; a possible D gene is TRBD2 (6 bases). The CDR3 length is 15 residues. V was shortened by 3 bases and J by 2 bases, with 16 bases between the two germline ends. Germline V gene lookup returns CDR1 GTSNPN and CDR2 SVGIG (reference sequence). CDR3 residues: CAWSLGTWYQETQYF. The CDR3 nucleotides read TGTGCCTGGAGCCTGGGGACTTGGTATCAAGAGACCCAGTACTTC.

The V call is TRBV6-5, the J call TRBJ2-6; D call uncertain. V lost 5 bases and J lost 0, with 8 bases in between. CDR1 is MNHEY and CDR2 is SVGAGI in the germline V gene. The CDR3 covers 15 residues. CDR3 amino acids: CASSRYSSGANVLTF. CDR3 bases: TGTGCCAGCAGTCGCTACAGCTCTGGGGCCAACGTCCTGACTTTC.

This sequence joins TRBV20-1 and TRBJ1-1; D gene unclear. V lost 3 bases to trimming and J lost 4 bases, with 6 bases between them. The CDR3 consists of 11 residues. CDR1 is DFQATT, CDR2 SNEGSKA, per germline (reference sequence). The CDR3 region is CSASESTEAFF. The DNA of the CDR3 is TGCAGTGCTAGCGAGAGCACTGAAGCTTTCTTT.

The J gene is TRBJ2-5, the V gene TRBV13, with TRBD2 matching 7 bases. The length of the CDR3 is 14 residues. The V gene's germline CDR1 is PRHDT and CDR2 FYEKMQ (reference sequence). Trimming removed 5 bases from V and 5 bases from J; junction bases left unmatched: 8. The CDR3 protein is CASSRTPGGETQYF. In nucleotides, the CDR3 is TGTGCCAGCAGCAGGACTCCCGGGGGGGAGACCCAGTACTTC.

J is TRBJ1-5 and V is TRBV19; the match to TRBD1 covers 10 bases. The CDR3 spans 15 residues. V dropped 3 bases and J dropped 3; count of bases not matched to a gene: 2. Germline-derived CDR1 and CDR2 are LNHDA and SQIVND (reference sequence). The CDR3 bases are TGTGCCAGTAGTATCGGGACAGGGGTCAATCAGCCCCAGCATTTT. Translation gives CASSIGTGVNQPQHF.

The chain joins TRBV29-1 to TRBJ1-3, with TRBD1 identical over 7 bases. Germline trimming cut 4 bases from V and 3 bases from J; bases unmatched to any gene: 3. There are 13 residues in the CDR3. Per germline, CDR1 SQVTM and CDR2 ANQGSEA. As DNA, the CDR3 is TGCAGCGTTGCGGGACAGATTGGAAACACCATATATTTT. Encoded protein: CSVAGQIGNTIYF.

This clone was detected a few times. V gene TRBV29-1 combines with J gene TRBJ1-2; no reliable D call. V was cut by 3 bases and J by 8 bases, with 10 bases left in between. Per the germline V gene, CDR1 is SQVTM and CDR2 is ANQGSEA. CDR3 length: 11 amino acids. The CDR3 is CSVDAARGYTF. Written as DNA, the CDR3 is TGCAGCGTTGATGCCGCGCGGGGCTACACCTTC.

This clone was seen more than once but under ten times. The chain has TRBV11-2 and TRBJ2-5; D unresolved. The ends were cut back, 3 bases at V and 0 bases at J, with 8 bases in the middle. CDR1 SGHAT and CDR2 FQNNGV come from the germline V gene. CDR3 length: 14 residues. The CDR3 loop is CASSLDRDQETQYF. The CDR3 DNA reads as TGTGCCAGCAGCTTGGACCGCGACCAAGAGACCCAGTACTTC. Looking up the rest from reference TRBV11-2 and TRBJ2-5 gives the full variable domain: EAGVAQSPRYKIIEKRQSVAFWCNPISGHATLYWYQQILGQGPKLLIQFQNNGVVDDSQLPKDRFSAERLKGVDSTLKIQPAKLEDSAVYLCASSLDRDQETQYFGPGTRLLVL.

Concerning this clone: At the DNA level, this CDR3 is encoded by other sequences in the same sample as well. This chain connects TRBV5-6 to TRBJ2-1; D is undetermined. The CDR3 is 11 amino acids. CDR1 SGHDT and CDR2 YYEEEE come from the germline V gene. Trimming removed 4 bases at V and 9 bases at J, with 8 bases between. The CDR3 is CASSLSGEQFF. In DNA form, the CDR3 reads TGTGCCAGCAGCCTTTCGGGTGAGCAGTTCTTC.